This T cell receptor (beta chain) derives from a study of CD4+ T cells in melanoma. V was clipped by 4 bases and J by 1 base, with 11 bases between them. Germline V lookup: CDR1 SGHDT, CDR2 YYEEEE. This CDR3 region has 14 residues. Method: immunoSEQ multiplex PCR; TCRdb's copy keeps in-frame clones and lacks some. This table holds about 110,000 clones, around 93% found once. The chain links TRBV5-6 to TRBJ1-1; no firm D call. The sequenced sample was peripheral blood. The sequence was obtained from a human donor with melanoma. The CDR3 loop is CASSEQWGNTEAFF. For the CDR3, the DNA is TGTGCCAGCAGCGAGCAATGGGGGAACACTGAAGCTTTCTTT. Supplemented by reference TRBV5-6 and TRBJ1-1, the full variable domain reads DAGVTQSPTHLIKTRGQQVTLRCSPKSGHDTVSWYQQALGQGPQFIFQYYEEEERQRGNFPDRFSGHQFPNYSSELNVNALLLGDSALYLCASSEQWGNTEAFFGQGTRLTVV.